The 20 T cell receptor beta chains reported below all come from one sample, sequenced in a study of OX40 agonist ivuxolimab in advanced cancers. Generated by immunoSEQ multiplex PCR, the TCRdb table keeps only in-frame clones and is missing some. The sample yields around 13,000 clones, around 82% seen once. The sample was CD4+ or CD8+ T cells sorted from blood, taken in a trial of the OX40 agonist ivuxolimab. These receptors came from an adult with an advanced solid tumor such as melanoma, head and neck, liver or kidney cancer.

The gene calls are TRBV28 and TRBJ2-1; D is unclear. V was shortened by 2 bases and J by 0 bases, with 8 bases between the two germline ends. From germline, CDR1 is MDHEN and CDR2 SYDVKM. This CDR3 spans 15 amino acids. CDR3 loop: CASSLSTSSYNEQFF. The CDR3 DNA sequence: TGTGCCAGCAGTTTAAGCACGAGCTCCTACAATGAGCAGTTCTTC.

Details on this clone: A much more abundant neighbour one base away suggests this may be a read error. The V call is TRBV4-2, the J call TRBJ2-7, with 7 bases fitting TRBD1. The V and J ends lost 3 bases and 2 bases, in that order; junction bases with no gene match: 4. Germline loops: CDR1 LGHNA, CDR2 YNFKEQ. This CDR3 is built from 14 residues. CDR3 residues: CASSQGDSAYEQYF. DNA of the CDR3: TGTGCCAGCAGCCAGGGGGACAGTGCCTACGAGCAGTACTTC.

The chain joins TRBV5-8 to TRBJ1-2; weak D call: TRBD1 (5 bases). Trimming pared 5 bases from V and 4 bases from J, leaving 12 bases between. Germline loops: CDR1 SGHTS, CDR2 YDEGEE. CDR3 size: 13 residues. CDR3 in DNA: TGTGCCAGCAGGCGGGGGGTTGGCTATGGCTACACCTTC. Translated, it gives CASRRGVGYGYTF.

This clone occurred once. The chain has TRBV5-6 and TRBJ1-1; D might be TRBD1 (6 bases). Germline V gene lookup returns CDR1 SGHDT and CDR2 YYEEEE. CDR3 length equals 14 residues. Trimming stripped 3 bases from V and 0 bases from J, with 9 bases between. The CDR3 reads CASSWRQVNTEAFF. The DNA of the CDR3 is TGTGCCAGCAGCTGGAGACAGGTGAACACTGAAGCTTTCTTT.

The chain couples TRBV29-1 to TRBJ1-2; possibly TRBD1 for D (6 bases). Germline-derived CDR1 and CDR2 are SQVTM and ANQGSEA. V lost 0 bases and J 4 bases, leaving 15 bases between the germline ends. The CDR3 runs 15 residues. CDR3 amino acids: CSVEDWDTGAYGYTF. For the CDR3, the DNA is TGCAGCGTTGAAGATTGGGACACCGGAGCCTATGGCTACACCTTC.

The chain links TRBV5-6 to TRBJ2-1; no definite D call. The CDR3 has 14 residues. The ends were cut back, 4 bases at V and 6 bases at J, with 14 bases in the middle. From germline, CDR1 is SGHDT and CDR2 YYEEEE. This chain's CDR3 is CASSTLFLINEQFF. CDR3 sequence (DNA): TGTGCCAGCAGCACCTTGTTCCTCATCAATGAGCAGTTCTTC.

CDR3 coding DNA: TGTGCCAGCAGCGAGACTAGCGGGAGGGACCACGAGCAGTACTTC. As protein: CASSETSGRDHEQYF. The chain employs TRBV9 and TRBJ2-7, with 14 positions matching TRBD2. In germline, CDR1 is SGDLS, CDR2 YYNGEE. V shed 3 bases, J shed 5 bases, and the junction held 4 bases outside the gene matches. This CDR3 comprises 15 residues.

V is TRBV6-5 and J is TRBJ2-7; TRBD1 matches at 8 bases. The junction had 9 bases not matched to a gene; V was cut back by 8 bases and J by 6 bases. The germline CDR1 and CDR2 sequences are MNHEY and SVGAGI. The CDR3 has 13 amino acids. The CDR3 DNA sequence: TGTGCCAGCGGGCTCACAGGGGGGAGCGAGCAGTACTTC. It translates to CASGLTGGSEQYF.

The chain links TRBV6-1 to TRBJ1-2, with D possibly matching TRBD1 (5 bases). Trimming stripped 1 base from V and 4 bases from J, with 19 bases between. CDR3 length: 17 amino acids. Germline CDR1 and CDR2: MNHNS and SASEGT. CDR3 bases: TGTGCCAGCAGTGAAGAATGGGACCGTTTCTCCGTCTATGGCTACACCTTC. Amino acid sequence: CASSEEWDRFSVYGYTF.

J is TRBJ1-1 and V is TRBV9; D ambiguous. Germline V lookup: CDR1 SGDLS, CDR2 YYNGEE. The CDR3 totals 14 residues. Trimming took off 0 bases at V and 2 bases at J, with 8 bases between the two ends. CDR3 nucleotides: TGTGCCAGCAGCGTAGCTGTGATAAACACTGAAGCTTTCTTT. It is translated as CASSVAVINTEAFF.

The chain couples TRBV9 to TRBJ2-1, with no clear D. Germline V gene data show CDR1 as SGDLS and CDR2 as YYNGEE. Deletions cut 0 bases from V and 0 bases from J, with 4 bases between. The CDR3 runs to 14 residues. CDR3 residues: CASSVASSYNEQFF. CDR3 nucleotide sequence: TGTGCCAGCAGCGTAGCTAGCTCCTACAATGAGCAGTTCTTC.

The gene calls are TRBV5-1 and TRBJ2-7; no firm D call. V was pared by 4 bases and J by 2 bases, with 4 bases between. Germline loops: CDR1 SGHRS, CDR2 YFSETQ. The CDR3 has 11 amino acids. As DNA, the CDR3 is TGCGCCAGCAGCGAGACCTACGAGCAGTACTTC. Its protein is CASSETYEQYF.

The V call is TRBV5-4, the J call TRBJ1-2; TRBD1 matches 7 bases. Per germline, CDR1 SGHNT and CDR2 YYREEE (reference sequence). The CDR3 loop spans 15 amino acids. V lost 3 bases to trimming and J lost 4 bases; unmatched junction nucleotides: 9. The CDR3 coding sequence is TGTGCCAGCAGCTCGGGGGGGGACAGATCCTATGGCTACACCTTC. It translates to CASSSGGDRSYGYTF.

The genes are TRBV9 and TRBJ2-3; possibly TRBD1 or TRBD2 for D (5 bases each). The V and J ends lost 0 bases and 2 bases respectively, with 7 bases between them. CDR1 is SGDLS, CDR2 YYNGEE, per germline. There are 14 residues in the CDR3. This chain's CDR3 is CASSVDGATDTQYF. In DNA form, the CDR3 reads TGTGCCAGCAGCGTAGACGGGGCCACAGATACGCAGTATTTT.

The chain combines TRBV19 with TRBJ2-6; 13 positions match TRBD2. The CDR3 spans 20 residues. Germline trimming cut 3 bases from V and 2 bases from J; bases unmatched to any gene: 10. CDR1 is LNHDA, CDR2 SQIVND, per germline (reference sequence). The CDR3 coding sequence is TGTGCCAGTAGTATTCTGCCGACTAGCGGGAGGATCACTGGGGCCAACGTCCTGACTTTC. Translation gives CASSILPTSGRITGANVLTF.

The gene calls are TRBV27 and TRBJ1-2; the D is unclear. The V end was cut by 6 bases, the J end by 1 base, with 12 bases between. CDR1 is MNHEY and CDR2 is SMNVEV in the germline V gene (reference sequence). This CDR3 has 14 residues. The chain's CDR3 is CASRGRADNYGYTF. The CDR3 DNA reads TGTGCCAGCAGGGGCCGTGCAGATAACTATGGCTACACCTTC.

The chain joins TRBV9 to TRBJ1-2; no definite D call. CDR1 is SGDLS, CDR2 YYNGEE, per germline. V lost 4 bases to trimming and J lost 4 bases, with 14 bases between them. The CDR3 has 14 residues. This CDR3 reads CASSQEQLRYGYTF. CDR3 coding DNA: TGTGCCAGCAGCCAAGAACAGCTTCGCTATGGCTACACCTTC.

The V gene is TRBV9, the J gene TRBJ2-3, with 7 bases fitting TRBD2. This CDR3 has 17 amino acids. V shed 0 bases, J shed 6 bases, and the junction held 13 bases outside the gene matches. CDR1 is SGDLS and CDR2 is YYNGEE in the germline V gene. The CDR3 protein is CASSVVGGEGRMDTQYF. For the CDR3, the DNA is TGTGCCAGCAGCGTAGTGGGGGGGGAGGGCCGTATGGATACGCAGTATTTT.

The V gene is TRBV2, the J gene TRBJ1-2, with D unclear. The CDR3 totals 16 residues. Germline V CDR1 and CDR2: SNHLY, FYNNEI. Trimming shortened V by 4 bases and J by 2 bases, and 17 bases separated the two germline ends. The CDR3 is CASSVGLISLNYGYTF. CDR3 in DNA: TGTGCCAGCAGTGTAGGGTTAATCAGTTTGAACTATGGCTACACCTTC.

This rearrangement joins TRBV5-1 to TRBJ1-1; TRBD1 matches 7 bases. Germline V CDR1 and CDR2: SGHRS, YFSETQ. This CDR3 has 14 residues. Trimming took 2 bases from V and 3 from J; bases not matched to a gene: 4. DNA for the CDR3: TGCGCCAGCAGCTTTGTAGGGGGCGACACTGAAGCTTTCTTT. Amino acid sequence: CASSFVGGDTEAFF.